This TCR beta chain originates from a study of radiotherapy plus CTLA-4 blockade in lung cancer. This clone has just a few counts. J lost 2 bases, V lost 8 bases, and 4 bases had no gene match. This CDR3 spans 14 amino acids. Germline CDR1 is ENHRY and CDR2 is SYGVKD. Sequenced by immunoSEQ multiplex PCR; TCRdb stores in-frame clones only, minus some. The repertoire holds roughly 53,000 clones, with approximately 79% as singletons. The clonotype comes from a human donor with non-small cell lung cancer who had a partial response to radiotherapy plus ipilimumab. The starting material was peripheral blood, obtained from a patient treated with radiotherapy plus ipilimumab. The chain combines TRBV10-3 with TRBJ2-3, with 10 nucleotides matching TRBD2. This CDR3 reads CAIGTSGATDTQYF. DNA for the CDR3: TGTGCCATCGGTACTAGCGGGGCCACAGATACGCAGTATTTT.